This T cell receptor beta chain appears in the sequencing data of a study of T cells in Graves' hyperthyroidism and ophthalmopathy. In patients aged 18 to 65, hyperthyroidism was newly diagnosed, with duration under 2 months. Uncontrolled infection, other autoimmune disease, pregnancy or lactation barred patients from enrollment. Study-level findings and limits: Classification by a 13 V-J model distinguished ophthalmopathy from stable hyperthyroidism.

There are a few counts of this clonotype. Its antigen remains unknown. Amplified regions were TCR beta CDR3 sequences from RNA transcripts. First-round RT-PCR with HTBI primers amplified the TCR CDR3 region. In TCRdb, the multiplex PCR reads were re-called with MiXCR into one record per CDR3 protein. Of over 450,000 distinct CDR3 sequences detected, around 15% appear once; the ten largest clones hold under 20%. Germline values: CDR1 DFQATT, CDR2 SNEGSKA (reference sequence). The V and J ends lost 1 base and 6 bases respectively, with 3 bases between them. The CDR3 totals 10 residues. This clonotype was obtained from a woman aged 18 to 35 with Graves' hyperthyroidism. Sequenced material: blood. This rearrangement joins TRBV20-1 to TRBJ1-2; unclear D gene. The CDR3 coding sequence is TGCAGTGCTAGAGGGGATGGCTACACCTTC. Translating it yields CSARGDGYTF.